The rows below give T cell receptor beta chains drawn from one sample of a study of long-term antiretroviral therapy in people with HIV. Generated by immunoSEQ multiplex PCR, the TCRdb table keeps only in-frame clones and is missing some. The sample lists around 32,000 clones, just under 90% occurring once. The specimen comprised unsorted PBMCs, sampled 3.2 years before starting antiretroviral therapy. The origin of the receptors is a man aged 45-60 years with HIV. Each CDR3 is given with its conserved first and last residue. The D gene is left open where the match is weak. Size is stated for part of the rows, as once, few or many counts, or as a class when the clone is expanded.

d_call	v_call	j_call	clone_size	cdr3_nt	cdr3_aa
NA	TRBV23-1	TRBJ1-3	NA	TGCGCCAGCATGATCTCGGGACCGAACTCTGGAAACACCATATATTTT	CASMISGPNSGNTIYF
NA	TRBV6-1	TRBJ1-5	NA	TGTGCCAGCACCCGGACCAGTAGGCCCAATCAGCCCCAGCATTTT	CASTRTSRPNQPQHF
NA	TRBV4-1	TRBJ1-1	NA	TGCGCCAGCAGCCACGCAGGGGTAATCGGGAACACTGAAGCTTTCTTT	CASSHAGVIGNTEAFF
TRBD1	TRBV30	TRBJ2-1	NA	TGTGCCAACCGACAGGGGGGCAATGAGCAGTTCTTC	CANRQGGNEQFF
NA	TRBV5-1	TRBJ1-5	once	TGCGCCAGCAGCTTGGGACAGGAGAGCAATCAGCCCCAGCATTTT	CASSLGQESNQPQHF
TRBD1	TRBV19	TRBJ2-7	NA	TGTGCCAGTAGTATCGGGATCGGACAGGGAGGCTACGAGCAGTACTTC	CASSIGIGQGGYEQYF
NA	TRBV7-2	TRBJ1-6	NA	TGTGCCAGCAGCTTACAGCTAAATTCACCCCTCCACTTT	CASSLQLNSPLHF
NA	TRBV7-9	TRBJ2-5	NA	TGTGCCAGCAGCTTTAGCACGGTGCCGTGGGAGACCCAGTACTTC	CASSFSTVPWETQYF
TRBD1	TRBV27	TRBJ2-5	NA	TGTGCCAGCAGTTTTTTAGGGACAGGGGACCAAGAGACCCAGTACTTC	CASSFLGTGDQETQYF
NA	TRBV6-5	TRBJ2-2	NA	TGTGCCAGCAGCCCCCACTCAACGGGGGAGCTGTTTTTT	CASSPHSTGELFF
TRBD1	TRBV5-4	TRBJ1-6	NA	TGTGCCAGCAGCTTGGACAGGGGAAATTCACCCCTCCACTTT	CASSLDRGNSPLHF
TRBD1	TRBV5-4	TRBJ1-1	NA	TGTGCCAGCAGACGAACCGGGACAGATAGCAATGAAGCTTTCTTT	CASRRTGTDSNEAFF
NA	TRBV5-4	TRBJ1-6	few	TGTGCCAGCAGCTTGGGGTACCAATCGTCGCCCCTCCACTTT	CASSLGYQSSPLHF
NA	TRBV9	TRBJ2-2	NA	TGTGCCAGCAGCGGCCCCTCTAACACCGGGGAGCTGTTTTTT	CASSGPSNTGELFF
TRBD2	TRBV2	TRBJ2-3	NA	TGTGCCAGCAGGGATATAGCGGGGTTGAGCACAGATACGCAGTATTTT	CASRDIAGLSTDTQYF
NA	TRBV2	TRBJ2-2	NA	TGTGCCAGCAGTGAAGCAGGCGGGGCCGGGGAGCTGTTTTTT	CASSEAGGAGELFF
NA	TRBV7-9	TRBJ2-3	NA	TGTGCCAGCAGCTTAGGTCAAGGTACGCAGTATTTT	CASSLGQGTQYF
TRBD1	TRBV7-3	TRBJ1-1	NA	TGTGCCAGCAGCTTAAACCCCCAGGGGGCGAACACTGAAGCTTTCTTT	CASSLNPQGANTEAFF
NA	TRBV4-3	TRBJ2-3	NA	TGCGCCAGCAGCCAAGAGTCGTGGGGGGCCCCCACAGATACGCAGTATTTT	CASSQESWGAPTDTQYF
NA	TRBV14	TRBJ2-5	NA	TGTGCCAGCAGCCAAACCCAGGGATTTGAGACCCAGTACTTC	CASSQTQGFETQYF
TRBD1	TRBV19	TRBJ2-1	NA	TGTGCCAGTAGTATAGGACTTCGGACAGGGGGCGTTGAATGGTCCTACAATGAGCAGTTCTTC	CASSIGLRTGGVEWSYNEQFF
TRBD1	TRBV5-1	TRBJ2-5	NA	TGCGCCAGCAGCCTGGAAGGAGGGACAGGGGCGACCCAGTACTTC	CASSLEGGTGATQYF
TRBD1	TRBV9	TRBJ1-3	NA	TGTGCCAGCGCCGGACAGGGCATCTCTGGAAACACCATATATTTT	CASAGQGISGNTIYF
NA	TRBV2	TRBJ2-7	NA	TGTGCCAGCAAGCTCTTGGGCGGCGAGCAGTACTTC	CASKLLGGEQYF
NA	TRBV5-5	TRBJ1-5	hyperexpanded	TGTGCCAGCAGCTTTACGGCCAGGGGTGGTCAGCCCCAGCATTTT	CASSFTARGGQPQHF
NA	TRBV30	TRBJ2-7	NA	TGTGCCTGGGACTTAGCCCCTGTCGGCTACGAGCAGTACTTC	CAWDLAPVGYEQYF
TRBD1	TRBV6-5	TRBJ2-1	NA	TGTGCCAGCAGTTACGGGGACAGCTCCTACAATGAGCAGTTCTTC	CASSYGDSSYNEQFF
NA	TRBV7-9	TRBJ2-7	NA	TGTGCCAGCAGCTTAGGGGCAGTATTTACCTACGAGCAGTACTTC	CASSLGAVFTYEQYF
NA	TRBV5-6	TRBJ2-5	once	TGTGCCAGCAGCTTGTCGGGGGGCCTTCAAGAGACCCAGTACTTC	CASSLSGGLQETQYF
TRBD1	TRBV5-4	TRBJ2-5	NA	TGTGCCAGCAGCCCAGGGACAGCGCAAGAGACCCAGTACTTC	CASSPGTAQETQYF
NA	TRBV7-8	TRBJ1-5	NA	TGTGCCAGCAGCTTTCTCAGGGACCAGCCCCAGCATTTT	CASSFLRDQPQHF
TRBD2	TRBV19	TRBJ2-3	NA	TGTGCCAGTAGGCGGGGGGGTGAGGGTTTAAGTGGAGATACGCAGTATTTT	CASRRGGEGLSGDTQYF
TRBD1	TRBV2	TRBJ2-5	once	TGTGCCAGCAGGGTCGACAGGGGGCGCCAAGAGACCCAGTACTTC	CASRVDRGRQETQYF
NA	TRBV28	TRBJ2-5	once	TGTGCCAGCAGTTTCTTCAACCCGGGCCGAGCCCTACCTCAAGAGACCCAGTACTTC	CASSFFNPGRALPQETQYF
NA	TRBV2	TRBJ2-3	NA	TGTGCCAGCAGTGAAGCGCTAGACACAGATACGCAGTATTTT	CASSEALDTDTQYF
NA	TRBV29-1	TRBJ2-3	NA	TGCATCGTCAACACAGATACGCAGTATTTT	CIVNTDTQYF
TRBD1	TRBV27	TRBJ2-7	NA	TGTGCCAGCAGACAGGGACAGGTTTCCTACGAGCAGTACTTC	CASRQGQVSYEQYF